The 20 T cell receptor beta chains in this list originate from one sample, sequenced in a study of cytomegalovirus exposure and HLA in healthy donors. Primers: 60 Vbeta forward and 13 Jbeta reverse. Sequencing used immunoSEQ multiplex PCR; TCRdb keeps in-frame clones, though not all of them. The sample includes 140,000 to 150,000 clones, about 75% of them seen just once. The sample comprised PBMCs. Receptors originate from a woman between 25 and 40 years old in good health and CMV-seronegative.

The rearrangement uses TRBV19 and TRBJ2-7; 8 nucleotides agree with TRBD2. The CDR3 has 14 amino acids. The germline CDR1 and CDR2 sequences are LNHDA and SQIVND (reference sequence). V shed 10 bases and J 3 bases; nucleotides not matched to a gene: 11. CDR3 loop: CANRGGDVVYEQYF. In DNA form, the CDR3 reads TGTGCCAACCGGGGGGGGGATGTCGTCTACGAGCAGTACTTC.

The rearrangement uses TRBV6-5 and TRBJ2-6; D unresolved. The CDR3 has 15 residues. V lost 6 bases and J 0 bases, leaving 9 bases between the germline ends. Germline V gene lookup returns CDR1 MNHEY and CDR2 SVGAGI. The CDR3, as DNA: TGTGCCAGCAGCTTAGGAGACTCTGGGGCCAACGTCCTGACTTTC. It encodes CASSLGDSGANVLTF.

The chain joins TRBV4-2 to TRBJ1-1; TRBD1 matches 10 bases. This CDR3 has 16 amino acids. The V gene's germline CDR1 is LGHNA and CDR2 YNFKEQ. After removal of 4 bases from V and 3 bases from J, the junction contained 8 bases not matched to a gene. This chain's CDR3 is CASSRGQGVKDTEAFF. The CDR3 region has the DNA TGTGCCAGCAGCCGCGGACAGGGGGTTAAGGACACTGAAGCTTTCTTT.

This chain joins TRBV19 and TRBJ1-2, with 8 bases identical to TRBD1. Germline-derived CDR1 and CDR2 are LNHDA and SQIVND (reference sequence). CDR3 size: 14 residues. The trim removed 3 bases at V and 1 base at J, leaving 1 base unmatched. CDR3 bases: TGTGCCAGTAGTATGGACAGGGTTAACTATGGCTACACCTTC. As protein: CASSMDRVNYGYTF.

The chain employs TRBV10-3 and TRBJ1-1; 8 bases agree with TRBD1. V lost 7 bases to trimming and J lost 6 bases; unmatched junction nucleotides: 7. Looked up from germline, CDR1 is ENHRY and CDR2 is SYGVKD. The CDR3 has 13 residues. The CDR3 region is CAITSTGEPEAFF. CDR3 nucleotides: TGTGCCATCACTTCGACAGGGGAGCCTGAAGCTTTCTTT.

V is TRBV5-1 and J is TRBJ2-5; D unclear. In germline, CDR1 is SGHRS, CDR2 YFSETQ. Trimming removed 4 bases at V and 4 bases at J, with 14 bases between. The CDR3 is made up of 14 amino acids. This chain's CDR3 is CASSPFRTGETQYF. The CDR3 DNA reads TGCGCCAGCAGCCCCTTTCGAACTGGAGAGACCCAGTACTTC.

The chain uses TRBV19 and TRBJ2-6, with D possibly matching TRBD1 (6 bases). Germline V lookup: CDR1 LNHDA, CDR2 SQIVND (reference sequence). The CDR3 consists of 16 residues. The V and J ends lost 3 bases and 0 bases respectively, with 9 bases between them. DNA of the CDR3: TGTGCCAGTAGTATCACAGGGAGCTCTGGGGCCAACGTCCTGACTTTC. It codes for CASSITGSSGANVLTF.

This clone occurred once. This chain links TRBV5-1 with TRBJ1-2; 9 nucleotides match TRBD1. The CDR3 sequence is 15 residues long. Germline V gene lookup returns CDR1 SGHRS and CDR2 YFSETQ. The junction had 8 bases not matched to a gene; V was cut back by 0 bases and J by 8 bases. The CDR3 sequence is CASSLGIQGAGGYTF. CDR3 coding DNA: TGCGCCAGCAGCTTGGGTATACAGGGGGCTGGCGGCTACACCTTC.

This clone was recorded only once. The V call is TRBV19, the J call TRBJ2-1, with TRBD2 matching 9 bases. Per germline, CDR1 LNHDA and CDR2 SQIVND (reference sequence). V shed 1 base, J shed 2 bases, and the junction held 9 bases outside the gene matches. The CDR3 loop spans 18 amino acids. CDR3 region: CASSIGGGGARTYNEQFF. In nucleotides, the CDR3 is TGTGCCAGTAGTATAGGAGGCGGGGGGGCCAGGACCTACAATGAGCAGTTCTTC. Together with reference TRBV19 and TRBJ2-1, the CDR3 gives the full variable domain: DGGITQSPKYLFRKEGQNVTLSCEQNLNHDAMYWYRQDPGQGLRLIYYSQIVNDFQKGDIAEGYSVSREKKESFPLTVTSAQKNPTAFYLCASSIGGGGARTYNEQFFGPGTRLTVL.

The rearrangement joins TRBV6-5 to TRBJ2-7; TRBD1 agrees at 11 bases. Losses at the gene ends were 0 bases for V and 3 bases for J; bases not matched to a gene: 1. The CDR3 is made up of 15 amino acids. CDR1 is MNHEY and CDR2 is SVGAGI in the germline V gene. CDR3 DNA: TGTGCCAGCAGTTACTCCGGGACAGGGGGCTACGAGCAGTACTTC. This gives the protein CASSYSGTGGYEQYF.

The V gene is TRBV5-6, the J gene TRBJ2-7, with D perhaps matching TRBD2 (6 bases). Germline lookup yields CDR1 SGHDT and CDR2 YYEEEE. V dropped 7 bases and J dropped 6 bases, with 17 bases sitting between them. The CDR3 loop spans 13 amino acids. This CDR3 reads CASGGRLGGEQYF. CDR3 sequence (DNA): TGTGCCAGCGGGGGGAGGCTCGGTGGCGAGCAGTACTTC.

The rearrangement links TRBV6-5 to TRBJ1-6; TRBD1 might be the D (6 bases). The CDR3 extends over 15 amino acids. The germline gives CDR1 MNHEY, CDR2 SVGAGI. Trimming cost V 2 bases and J 5 bases, with 10 bases left between them. This chain's CDR3 is CASSYRQVDNSPLHF. The CDR3 region has the DNA TGTGCCAGCAGTTACCGACAGGTTGATAATTCACCCCTCCACTTT.

The V call is TRBV6-1, the J call TRBJ2-7, with D possibly TRBD2 on 5 matching bases. The CDR3 spans 13 residues. V was cut by 4 bases and J by 3 bases, with 10 bases left in between. CDR1 and CDR2 (germline): MNHNS, SASEGT. The CDR3 spells CASSAGVNYEQYF. Here the CDR3 DNA reads TGTGCCAGCAGTGCCGGGGTTAACTACGAGCAGTACTTC.

The chain joins TRBV5-1 to TRBJ1-2; no firm D call. Germline V gene lookup returns CDR1 SGHRS and CDR2 YFSETQ. V was clipped by 4 bases and J by 2 bases, with 12 bases between them. This CDR3 has 14 residues. CDR3 nucleotide sequence: TGCGCCAGCAGCCCTACGACAAGCAACTATGGCTACACCTTC. Protein product: CASSPTTSNYGYTF.

The chain employs TRBV5-4 and TRBJ2-3; TRBD1 aligns across 7 bases. Germline V gives CDR1 SGHNT, CDR2 YYREEE (reference sequence). This CDR3 has 15 residues. After removal of 6 bases from V and 0 bases from J, the junction contained 7 bases not matched to a gene. This CDR3 reads CASKGAGTSTDTQYF. The CDR3 region has the DNA TGTGCCAGCAAGGGGGCCGGCACTAGCACAGATACGCAGTATTTT.

The CDR3 spells CASSLAAREDEQYF. The CDR3 DNA reads TGTGCCAGCAGCTTAGCTGCCAGGGAAGACGAGCAGTACTTC. The chain employs TRBV11-2 and TRBJ2-7, with a weak D call TRBD1 (5 bases). Germline V CDR1 and CDR2: SGHAT, FQNNGV. This CDR3 spans 14 amino acids. V lost 1 base to trimming and J lost 5 bases, with 12 bases between them.

This clone appeared once. The V call is TRBV5-6, the J call TRBJ1-2; 7 bases align to TRBD1. Germline CDR1 SGHDT, CDR2 YYEEEE. Losses at the gene ends were 4 bases for V and 0 bases for J; bases not matched to a gene: 15. The CDR3 length is 18 residues. Here the CDR3 DNA reads TGTGCCAGCAGCAAGGACACACCTCAGGGGGGCTCTAACTATGGCTACACCTTC. This encodes CASSKDTPQGGSNYGYTF.

The chain has TRBV5-1 and TRBJ1-2; TRBD1 aligns across 10 bases. The CDR3 covers 16 residues. Trimming took 0 bases from V and 0 from J; bases not matched to a gene: 2. The germline V gene has CDR1 SGHRS and CDR2 YFSETQ. The CDR3 sequence: CASSLGTGGTNYGYTF. The CDR3 DNA reads TGCGCCAGCAGCTTGGGGACAGGGGGAACTAACTATGGCTACACCTTC.

This clone was seen once. The chain uses TRBV6-1 and TRBJ2-2; 7 bases map to TRBD1. In germline, CDR1 is MNHNS, CDR2 SASEGT. CDR3 length equals 15 residues. Unmatched junction bases numbered 4, after V lost 6 bases and J lost 0 bases. The CDR3 here is CASRAGTANTGELFF. The CDR3 region has the DNA TGTGCCAGCAGGGCCGGGACAGCGAACACCGGGGAGCTGTTTTTT.

The V gene is TRBV5-6, the J gene TRBJ2-3; 8 bases align to TRBD1. CDR3 length: 14 amino acids. Germline lookup yields CDR1 SGHDT and CDR2 YYEEEE. V trimming: 7 bases; J trimming: 6 bases; junction bases outside the gene matches: 10. The CDR3 loop is CASRTGSKADTQYF. In nucleotides, the CDR3 is TGTGCCAGCCGGACAGGGTCTAAGGCGGATACGCAGTATTTT.